The 8 T cell receptor beta chains below all came from one sample that was sequenced in a study of T cells in Graves' hyperthyroidism and ophthalmopathy. Amplification of TCR beta CDR3 regions was performed using RNA transcripts as template. HTBI primers drove first-round RT-PCR of the TCR CDR3. TCRdb re-called the multiplex PCR reads through MiXCR, storing one row per CDR3 protein. The sample records 550,000 to 800,000 distinct CDR3 sequences, roughly 17% being singletons. Sequenced material: blood. Source of these receptors: a man aged 45-65 years with Graves' hyperthyroidism.

The chain has TRBV7-6 and TRBJ2-5, with 10 bases aligning to TRBD2. From germline, CDR1 is SGHVS and CDR2 FNYEAQ. The CDR3 has 17 residues. J lost 2 bases, V lost 3 bases, and 9 bases had no gene match. The CDR3 DNA follows: TGTGCCAGCAGCTTCATCTTAGCGGGAGGCTTGCAAGAGACCCAGTACTTC. Translation gives CASSFILAGGLQETQYF.

The chain joins TRBV6-2 or TRBV6-3 to TRBJ1-5, with TRBD1 as a possible D gene (6 bases). The V gene lost 0 bases and the J gene lost 0 bases, with 18 bases spanning the gap. The CDR3 is 19 residues long. Germline V gene sequence: CDR1 MNHEY, CDR2 SVGEGT. The CDR3 DNA reads TGTGCCAGCAGTTACTCGACAGGATTAGGAGAGGATAGCAATCAGCCCCAGCATTTT. It specifies CASSYSTGLGEDSNQPQHF.

This clonotype has ten or more counts. This chain uses TRBV20-1 with TRBJ2-2; 8 bases are shared with TRBD2. The CDR3 covers 16 residues. Germline V gene data show CDR1 as DFQATT and CDR2 as SNEGSKA (reference sequence). V was pared by 0 bases and J by 2 bases, with 5 bases of the junction left unmatched. The CDR3 DNA reads TGCAGTGCTAGAGATTCCAGCGGGAGAAACACCGGGGAGCTGTTTTTT. Protein: CSARDSSGRNTGELFF.

There are many counts of this clonotype. The chain employs TRBV29-1 and TRBJ1-1, with D possibly matching TRBD1 (6 bases). Germline V gene lookup returns CDR1 SQVTM and CDR2 ANQGSEA. This CDR3 comprises 12 residues. Trimming cost V 7 bases and J 4 bases, with 13 bases left between them. The CDR3 DNA reads as TGCAGCGGAGGGGGACACTTCACTGAAGCTTTCTTT. It translates to CSGGGHFTEAFF. Full variable domain (outside the CDR3, taken from reference TRBV29-1 and TRBJ1-1): SAVISQKPSRDICQRGTSLTIQCQVDSQVTMMFWYRQQPGQSLTLIATANQGSEATYESGFVIDKFPISRPNLTFSTLTVSNMSPEDSSIYLCSGGGHFTEAFFGQGTRLTVV.

The chain couples TRBV18 to TRBJ2-1; 11 bases match TRBD2. Looked up from germline, CDR1 is KGHSH and CDR2 is LQKENI. This CDR3 spans 17 amino acids. J gave up 5 bases and V 3 bases, and 9 bases lay outside the gene matches. CDR3 protein: CASSPRPTSGGDNEQFF. The CDR3 bases are TGTGCCAGCTCACCCCGCCCCACTAGCGGGGGAGACAATGAGCAGTTCTTC.

CDR3 DNA sequence: TGTGCCAGCAGTTACAGCTCTAGCGGGAGTACAGATACGCAGTATTTT. Its protein is CASSYSSSGSTDTQYF. The gene calls are TRBV6-5 and TRBJ2-3; 10 nucleotides align to TRBD2. V lost 2 bases, J lost 3 bases, and 5 bases stayed unmatched. Germline V gene lookup returns CDR1 MNHEY and CDR2 SVGAGI. This CDR3 spans 16 amino acids.

Ten or more counts support this clonotype. CDR3 DNA: TGTGCCTGGAGTGCCAGTTACACTGAAGCTTTCTTT. Translation gives CAWSASYTEAFF. The chain uses TRBV30 and TRBJ1-1; unclear D gene. Looked up from germline, CDR1 is GTSNPN and CDR2 is SVGIG (reference sequence). Deletions cut 1 base from V and 3 bases from J, with 6 bases between. This CDR3 has 12 residues.

The rearrangement uses TRBV12-3 or TRBV12-4 and TRBJ2-7, with a tentative D call TRBD1 (5 bases). This CDR3 has 14 residues. The V gene lost 4 bases and the J gene lost 2 bases, with 12 bases spanning the gap. CDR3 residues: CASSSPGHTYEQYF. For the CDR3, the DNA is TGTGCCAGCAGTTCCCCCGGACATACCTACGAGCAGTACTTC.